In this sample, the clone carrying this TCR beta chain turned up many times. Deletions cut 2 bases from V and 6 bases from J, with 14 bases between. This CDR3 has 14 amino acids. Per the germline V gene, CDR1 is SGHTA and CDR2 is FQGNSA. TCRdb re-called the 5' RACE reads through MiXCR, storing one row per CDR3 protein. The sample includes about 270,000 distinct CDR3 sequences, 15% of them seen just once. This record belongs to a study of T-cell memory formation after mild COVID-19. The chain couples TRBV7-2 to TRBJ2-7; D unclear. The source is an adult woman who had mild COVID-19 (a few samples of this study predate the infection). Cell type and time point are not known. Material: PBMCs or a T cell subset sorted from them (not recorded which). CDR3 sequence (DNA): TGTGCCAGCAGCTTACTAATTGGTCCCGGCGAGCAGTACTTC. Translation gives CASSLLIGPGEQYF.